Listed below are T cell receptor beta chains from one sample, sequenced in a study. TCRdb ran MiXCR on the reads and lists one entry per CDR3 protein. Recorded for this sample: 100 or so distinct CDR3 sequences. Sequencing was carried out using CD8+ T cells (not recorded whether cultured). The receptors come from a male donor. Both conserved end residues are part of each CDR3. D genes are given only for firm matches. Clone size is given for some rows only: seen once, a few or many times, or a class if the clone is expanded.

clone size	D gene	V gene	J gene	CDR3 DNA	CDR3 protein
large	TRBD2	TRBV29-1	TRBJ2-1	TGCAGCGTTGGTCTAGCGGGAGTCAATGAGCAGTTCTTC	CSVGLAGVNEQFF
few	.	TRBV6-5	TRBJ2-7	TGTGCCAGCAGTTACTCCAACGAGCAGTACTTC	CASSYSNEQYF
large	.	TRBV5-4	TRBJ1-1	TGTGCCAGCAGCTTGATGCTTTTCGGGGGTTACCCAATGAACACTGAAGCTTTCTTT	CASSLMLFGGYPMNTEAFF
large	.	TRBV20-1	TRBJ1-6	TGCAGTGCTAGAGAACGGCCTAGCTCCTATAATTCACCCCTCCACTTT	CSARERPSSYNSPLHF
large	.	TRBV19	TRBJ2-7	TGTTCCAGTAGTAGCAGAAGTTCCTACGAGCAGTACTTC	CSSSSRSSYEQYF
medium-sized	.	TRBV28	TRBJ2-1	TGTGCCAGCAGTTTCGGGCTGGAGATGAATGAGCAGTTCTTC	CASSFGLEMNEQFF
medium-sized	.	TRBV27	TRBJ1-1	TGTGCCAGCAGACCAGGAGTTATGAACACTGAAGCTTTCTTT	CASRPGVMNTEAFF
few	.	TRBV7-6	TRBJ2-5	TGTGCCAGCAGCCTACGAGGCTCTCACGAGACCCAGTACTTC	CASSLRGSHETQYF
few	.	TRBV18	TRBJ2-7	TGTGCCAGCTCACCAGTACGTAAAGCACGGTACGAGCAGTGCTTC	CASSPVRKARYEQCF
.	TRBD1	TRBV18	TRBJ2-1	TGTGCCAGCTCACTTACTTCGGACAGGGCAGGAGTCTTC	CASSLTSDRAGVF
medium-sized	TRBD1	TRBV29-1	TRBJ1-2	TGCAGCGTAGGACAGGGAAACGGCTACACCTTC	CSVGQGNGYTF
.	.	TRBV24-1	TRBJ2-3	TGTGCCACCAGTGATTTGCCGGTCGACTCCTACACAGATACGCAGTATTTT	CATSDLPVDSYTDTQYF
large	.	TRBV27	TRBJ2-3	TGTGCCAGCAGTGCGCGGGGAGGGGGTATCACAGATACGCAGTATTTT	CASSARGGGITDTQYF
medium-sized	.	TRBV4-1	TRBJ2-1	TGCGCCAGCAGCCAAGAAGGCGGGATTCTCGCTGAGCAGTTCTTC	CASSQEGGILAEQFF
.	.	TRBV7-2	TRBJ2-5	TGTGCCAGTAGACAAGCCCAGCTCTGGGAGACCCAGTACTTC	CASRQAQLWETQYF
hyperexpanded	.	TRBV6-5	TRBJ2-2	TGTGCCAGCAGCCGACTTTACGGGAACACCGGGGAGCTGTTTTTT	CASSRLYGNTGELFF
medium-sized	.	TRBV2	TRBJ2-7	TGTGCCAGCAGTGCATGGTTACCCCTAAACTACGAGCAGTACTTC	CASSAWLPLNYEQYF
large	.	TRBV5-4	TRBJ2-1	TGTGCCAGCAGCTTGGATCACACCAATGAGCAGTTCTTC	CASSLDHTNEQFF
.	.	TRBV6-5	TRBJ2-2	.	CASSHFTGTPGSCFF
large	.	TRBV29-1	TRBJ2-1	TGCAGCGTCTGGCGGGACAATTACAATGAGCAGTTCTTC	CSVWRDNYNEQFF
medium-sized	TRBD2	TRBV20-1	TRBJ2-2	TGCAGTGCTAGATTTGAGGGCGGGAGTAGACACACCGGGGAGCTGTTTTTT	CSARFEGGSRHTGELFF
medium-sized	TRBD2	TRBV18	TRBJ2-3	TGTGCCAGCTCACCACGGGAACCGATGAGACTAGCGGGGGCACCCAGCACAGATACGCAGTATTTT	CASSPREPMRLAGAPSTDTQYF
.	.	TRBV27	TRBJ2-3	TGTGCCAGTAGTGCGCGGGGAAGGGGTATCACAGATACGCAGTATTTT	CASSARGRGITDTQYF
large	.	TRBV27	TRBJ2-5	TGTGCCAGCAGTTTATCGTGGGGGCAAGAGACCCAGTACTTC	CASSLSWGQETQYF
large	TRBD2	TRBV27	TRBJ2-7	TGTGCCACCACACCGCTTATAGCGGGAGCCCACGAGCAGTACTTC	CATTPLIAGAHEQYF
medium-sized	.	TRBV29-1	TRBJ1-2	TGCAGCGTTGTCGGGGTTGACTACACCTTC	CSVVGVDYTF